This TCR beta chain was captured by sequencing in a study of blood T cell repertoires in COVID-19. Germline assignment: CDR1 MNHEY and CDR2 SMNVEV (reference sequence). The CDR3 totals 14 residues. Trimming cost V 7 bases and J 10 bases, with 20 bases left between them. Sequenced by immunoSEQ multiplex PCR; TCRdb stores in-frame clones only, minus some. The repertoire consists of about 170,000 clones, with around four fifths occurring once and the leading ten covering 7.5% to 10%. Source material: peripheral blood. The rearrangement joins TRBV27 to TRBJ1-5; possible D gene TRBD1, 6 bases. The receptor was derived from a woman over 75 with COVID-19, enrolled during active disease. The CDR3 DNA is TGTGCCAGCAAGCGTGCAGGGGCCGCCGACCCCCAGCATTTT. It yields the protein CASKRAGAADPQHF.